The clone carrying this TCR beta chain was recorded at least ten times. These data come from a study of T cell repertoires in cytomegalovirus infection. TCRdb itself ran the reads through MiXCR, one entry per CDR3 protein. The table has roughly 230,000 distinct CDR3 sequences, 9% to 15% seen once. Trimming left V 3 bases short and J 8 bases short, with 13 bases between. This CDR3 contains 13 residues. The receptor was isolated from a human donor in good health (CMV status not recorded). Some clones in this sample may be carry-over from other donors' samples. The rearrangement links TRBV12-3 or TRBV12-4 to TRBJ1-1; D gene uncertain. Source material: PBMCs. CDR3 coding DNA: TGTGCCAGCAGTTTCGAGGGCCTGGGGGAAGCTTTCTTT. It is translated as CASSFEGLGEAFF.